Given below is one TCR beta chain in context. Its antigen specificity is not known. Base qualities were left out, and no much larger clone turns up one base away. The source of the sample is a study of cytomegalovirus exposure and HLA in healthy donors (dated by TCRdb to 2016 to 2017). About the full investigation: According to an earlier analysis of 587 of the donors, 150 million to 200 million T cells yielded over 100 million unique TCR beta sequences and around 300 Gb of sequence data. An early release covering 550 to 650 HLA-typed donors comprised about 310 gigabases of sequencing data and 85 million to 100 million unique TCR sequences. The genetic ancestry cluster associated with self-reported Caucasian donors included around four fifths of the roughly 400 genotyped donors. The study aimed to test whether cataloging public T cell receptors could reveal signatures of past pathogen exposure. The study used immunosequencing to profile the T cell repertoires of about 670 subjects and linked those repertoires to cytomegalovirus serostatus. In addition to the first cohort of 666 subjects, a separate validation cohort of under 150 different subjects was used. To predict cytomegalovirus infection status, the study brought together high-throughput TCR immunosequencing, statistical association of individual TCRs with disease status, and machine learning. In a later analysis, previously published TCR beta repertoires from 600 to 850 donors were re-analyzed and high-resolution HLA genotyping was added so that TCR occurrence patterns could be studied. In the later analysis, no new phenotypic data were used to find candidate immune exposures; instead, reliance was placed on TCR beta sequences and their occurrence across donors. An earlier analysis of several hundred of the donors applied high-throughput TCR beta sequencing to assess whether each TCR beta V gene segment acted as functional or pseudogenic. Donor age, sex, ethnicity and CMV serostatus were compiled alongside the repertoire data. A later genetic analysis took genome-wide SNP genotypes for 398 of the 666 donors and used that subset as a discovery cohort. All discovery cohort repertoires had been generated on a single sequencing platform. HLA typing included class I and class II loci at four-digit resolution. The number of donors typed differed by locus, with about 629-640 for A, B, C, DRB1 and DQB1, around 500 for DQA1, under 610 for DPA1, and around 450 for DPB1. Because of strong linkage in the cohort, roughly five DR-DQ haplotypes were treated as single units for association and clustering. On average, over 200,000 unique TCR beta nucleotide sequences were sequenced per donor among 398 genotyped donors of the cohort, with roughly 18% of those sequences being non-productive.

In total, approximately 610 healthy bone marrow donors made up the cohort. Cohort members were all nominally healthy when sampled, although unrecorded immune exposures were likely present. The donor tested CMV seronegative, placing the donor among the 350 or so seronegative members of the cohort. Each donor provided a peripheral blood sample, and peripheral blood mononuclear cells were used for TCR beta sequencing. The Qiagen DNeasy Blood Extraction Kit was used to extract genomic DNA from the blood cell samples. The library was obtained by the immunoSEQ multiplex PCR assay. The multiplex PCR relied on a mix of 60 forward primers for TCR Vbeta segments and 13 reverse primers for TCR Jbeta segments. The CDR3 region of rearranged TCR beta genes was amplified from genomic DNA with a multiplex PCR assay. Amplified TCR beta libraries were sequenced as 87-base-pair reads on the Illumina HiSeq System. For the original study's pipeline: In a later analysis, 80 million or so unique TCR beta chains were counted across the approximately 640 repertoires, and approximately 9.9 million of these chains were shared by at least two donors. Raw reads were error-corrected and collapsed into unique sequences with a nearest-neighbor algorithm that merged closely related sequences to remove PCR and sequencing errors. CDR3 sequences were aligned to IMGT reference sequences to assign V, D and J gene segments. For a sequence to be retained, at least a six-nucleotide match to both a V gene segment and a J gene segment was required. Rearrangements were classified as productive when the CDR3 lacked stop codons and remained in frame with V and J, and all other rearrangements were classified as non-productive. CDR3 was defined according to IMGT convention as the region running from the second conserved V-encoded cysteine to the conserved J-encoded phenylalanine. The earlier analysis of around 640 of the donors excluded sequences that lacked an unambiguous match to a single V gene segment. In an earlier analysis of a few hundred of the donors, V segments were called functional above 56.7% productive rearrangements and were called segregating when the between-donor standard deviation exceeded 5%. A statistical classification framework was built for diagnosing cytomegalovirus status from the catalog of TCR beta chain sequences. V and J gene assignment, in a later analysis, came from comparing TCR nucleotide sequences with IMGT/GENE-DB human TR gene sequences. A later analysis assigned CDR3 sequences and most-parsimonious VDJ recombination scenarios with the TCRdist pipeline. In a later analysis, each TCR beta chain was defined by its CDR3 amino acid sequence together with its V-gene family, and reads without a unique V-gene family were excluded. A later analysis removed several hundred highly shared, low-generation-probability nucleotide sequences to deal with suspected cross-contamination and a sequencing artifact. In a later analysis, a clonal expansion index for each public chain was calculated from normalized within-repertoire ranks of inferred template counts. Generation probabilities in a later analysis came from a VDJ recombination model fitted to out-of-frame rearrangements, and those results were checked against IGoR. A later analysis scored TCR-TCR, TCR-HLA and TCR-CMV co-occurrence with hypergeometric tests, applying a repertoire-size bias correction to TCR pairs. To estimate false discovery rates, a later analysis permuted the HLA or CMV assignments 20 times. In a later analysis, co-occurring TCRs were grouped using DBSCAN, with TCRdist sequence similarity added in when clustering inside HLA-allele-positive subsets. Co-occurrence clustering excluded repertoires with fewer than 30,000 or more than 120,000 public chains, plus five with anomalous nucleotide sharing. In its TCRdb copy, this immuneACCESS table keeps in-frame sequences only and misses some clones. Where compared with another copy, unresolved V genes explain less than half of these, and the others have no known cause. V and J calls and clone size are given by that table; D and trimming were obtained from the DNA. Present in this sample are roughly 130,000 clones, 80% of which were seen just once. Jointly, the top ten make up 1% of the sample.

Results the study describes overall, beyond this receptor: In a later analysis, some 17,000 TCR beta sequences were associated with specific HLA alleles at a false discovery rate of 0.05. Most CMV-associated TCR beta chains appeared to be HLA-restricted in a later analysis, and the HLA associations seemed to be driven largely by CMV exposure. It was suggested by the authors that the approach could potentially be generalized to other disease states and immunological phenotypes. Immune exposure information for the cohort was limited to CMV serostatus. An association between a missense DCLRE1C variant and V-gene and J-gene trimming of TCR beta chains was found in a later genetic analysis and replicated in an independent cohort. A further reported finding was that TCR beta sequences accurately predicted the HLA-A and HLA-B alleles for most subjects in the first cohort. This cohort had only TCR beta chains sequenced, and the lack of alpha or paired-chain data limited which features could be detected. In a later analysis, HLA-associated TCR beta chains were found to be more clonally expanded and to have lower generation probabilities than equally common non-associated chains. In the study, 150 to 200 TCR beta chains were listed as associated with cytomegalovirus. The classifier was reported to diagnose cytomegalovirus status with high specificity and sensitivity in both the original cohort and the validation cohort. Because HLA typing was unavailable for some donors at each locus, only the typed subset was used in association tests. Sequencing depth was assumed to be roughly uniform across donors in the presence/absence analyses, though that assumption may not hold. An earlier analysis of approximately 570 of the donors showed that most TCR beta V segments appeared in productive rearrangements either about 87% or about 30% of the time, which broadly matched IMGT annotations. The sequencing pipeline was judged likely to have produced a cluster of highly shared sequence variants as a technical artifact. Because the 87-base-pair reads could not distinguish some IMGT-functional V segments, including TRBV6-2 and TRBV6-3, those segments were excluded. Correlated functional status among segregating V segments might be attributable to linkage disequilibrium, but an unknown experimental factor could not be ruled out. A later analysis found that TCR association rates varied across HLA loci, with DRB1 alleles showing the most associated TCRs and HLA-C alleles the fewest. In a later genetic analysis, fewer N-insertions in productive TCRs were reported among donors in an Asian-associated ancestry cluster than the 666-donor mean. When HLA alleles, especially DR and DQ, strongly co-occurred, TCR associations were difficult to assign to individual alleles. The earlier analysis of some 540 of the donors excluded approximately 17 rarely observed V segments, including chromosome 9 orphons, because counts were too low. In vitro tests confirmed that a few of the cytomegalovirus-associated TCR beta chains recognize cytomegalovirus antigens. According to a later analysis, parvovirus B19, influenza, CMV and Epstein-Barr virus appeared linked to several top co-occurrence clusters. While some public TCRs were present in many individuals, most TCR sequences turned up only very rarely across donors.

The germline V gene encodes CDR1 MNHEY and CDR2 SMNVEV (reference sequence). V is pruned by 4 bases and J by 5 bases, leaving 9 bases of the junction without a gene match. Taken from cysteine to phenylalanine, the CDR3 has 16 residues. The retained sequence is limited to the CDR3, 48 bases, with the frame set at the first base. The source of this sequence is a man in his forties or fifties in good health and CMV-seronegative. The sample comprised PBMCs. The chain is assembled from TRBV27 and TRBJ2-2, with TRBD1 matching 8 junction bases. The DNA sequence is TGTGCCAGCAGTTACCGGACAGGGAGAAGAACCGGGGAGCTGTTTTTT. Its protein is CASSYRTGRRTGELFF.